This TCR beta chain was captured in a study of cytomegalovirus exposure and HLA in healthy donors. Findings of the study overall: TCR beta chains numbering 150 to 200 were designated cytomegalovirus-associated.

The length of the CDR3 is 15 residues. Trimming shortened V by 0 bases and J by 9 bases, and 15 bases separated the two germline ends. Looked up from germline, CDR1 is MGHRA and CDR2 is YSYEKL. About this clone itself: The antigen is not known.

Data came from immunoSEQ multiplex PCR; TCRdb stores just in-frame clones and leaves some out. The sample lists some 130,000 clones, roughly 89% occurring once. The chain employs TRBV4-1 and TRBJ2-1; D is unresolved. The sequenced sample was PBMCs. This sequence originates from a woman under 30 in good health and CMV-seronegative. CDR3 nucleotide sequence: TGCGCCAGCAGCCAAGAATTGAGGTCGCTGACTGAGCAGTTCTTC. Protein product: CASSQELRSLTEQFF.